A selection of T cell receptor beta chains follows, all from one sample in a study of blood T cell repertoires in COVID-19. Clones were read by immunoSEQ multiplex PCR, and TCRdb kept only the in-frame ones, dropping some. This table has about 250,000 clones, almost 85% appearing once. Sequencing was done on a sample of PBMCs or T cells enriched from blood (not recorded which). These receptors all come from a woman aged 45-60 years with acute COVID-19. Each CDR3 is given with its conserved first and last residue. The order of the fields is clone size, V gene, CDR3 protein. Clone size is not always given. Where it is, it says once, few, many or a class for expanded clones.

>-|TRBV30
CAWSVQDSKDHTF
>-|TRBV18
CASSPLGTGPHEQYF
>-|TRBV9
CASSVGTSERELFF
>-|TRBV3-1/TRBV3-2
CASSQASGELFF
>once|TRBV7-6
CASSPLRQGGNQPQHF
>-|TRBV6-5
CASSSGQNYEQYF
>few|TRBV9
CASSDAYRGGTQYF
>-|TRBV19
CASSTRQGIGNQPQHF
>once|TRBV11-2
CASSSGDSPLHF
>-|TRBV9
CASSLAGSPQTFSGANVLTF
>-|TRBV7-8
CASSFGSLGTEAFF
>few|TRBV30
CAWRDQGGNSPLHF
>-|TRBV7-2
CASSPRSRTQPQHF
>-|TRBV29-1
CSVAGTVSYEQYF
>many|TRBV3-1/TRBV3-2
CASSPSSGGYTF
>-|TRBV19
CASSIGQGYTGELFF
>-|TRBV6-6
CASHPLGPNHQPQHF
>few|TRBV19
CASSIVSGTGSAEQYF
>-|TRBV19
CASSIGGFPAEAFF
>-|TRBV3-1/TRBV3-2
CASSQDRRYEQYF
>-|TRBV6-2/TRBV6-3
CASSYAEGQTGSPLHF
>-|TRBV29-1
CSADERPGVAEAFF
>-|TRBV9
CASSVEAWGDTEAFF
>-|TRBV10-3
CAISEAGGGNQPQHF
>-|TRBV19
CASSILFGGGETDTQYF